The 14 T cell receptor beta chains below all came from one sample that was sequenced in a study of CD8 T cells in ankylosing spondylitis. TCRdb passed the 5' RACE reads through MiXCR, listing each CDR3 protein once. The sample shows under 200,000 distinct CDR3 sequences, under 15% of them seen only once. The sequencing sample was made of blood, either unsorted or a sorted T cell fraction (not recorded which). These TCRs come from a female donor with ankylosing spondylitis or in good health (not recorded which).

In its sample, this clonotype was seen many times. The chain is built from TRBV10-2 and TRBJ2-3, with 11 bases fitting TRBD2. Trimming cost V 4 bases and J 1 base; bases outside gene matches: 10. Looked up from germline, CDR1 is WSHSY and CDR2 is SAAADI. This CDR3 has 18 amino acids. The CDR3 is CASSGGLADSGGTDTQYF. The DNA for the CDR3 is TGCGCCAGCAGTGGGGGACTAGCGGATAGCGGGGGCACAGATACGCAGTATTTT.

This CDR3 is CASSGLGEQFF. The CDR3 DNA sequence: TGTGCCAGCAGCGGCTTGGGTGAGCAGTTCTTC. This sequence joins TRBV6-5 and TRBJ2-1; no clear D gene. Trimming removed 6 bases from V and 9 bases from J, with 9 bases in between. Germline values: CDR1 MNHEY, CDR2 SVGAGI. This CDR3 is 11 amino acids long.

The CDR3 DNA sequence: TGTGCCAGCAGCTCCGGATCTAGGTATGAGCAGTTCTTC. Translation: CASSSGSRYEQFF. The rearrangement uses TRBV7-2 and TRBJ2-1; D not resolved. V gave up 4 bases and J gave up 8 bases, with 12 bases separating them. Germline V gives CDR1 SGHTA, CDR2 FQGNSA. This CDR3 has 13 residues.

The chain recombines TRBV3-1 with TRBJ2-2; 7 nucleotides line up with TRBD2. Germline V gene data show CDR1 as LGHDT and CDR2 as YNNKEL (reference sequence). After removal of 1 base from V and 7 bases from J, the junction contained 3 bases not matched to a gene. The CDR3 is 14 amino acids. CDR3 nucleotide sequence: TGTGCCAGCAGCCAAGGAGCGGGGAACGGGGAGCTGTTTTTT. It encodes CASSQGAGNGELFF.

This clonotype was detected many times. J is TRBJ2-7 and V is TRBV2; D ambiguous. Germline CDR1 reads SNHLY; CDR2 reads FYNNEI. V lost 5 bases to trimming and J lost 3 bases, with 11 bases between them. This CDR3 is 13 amino acids long. The CDR3 here is CASSLQGYYEQYF. CDR3 in DNA: TGTGCCAGCAGTCTCCAAGGCTACTACGAGCAGTACTTC.

This clonotype was recorded at least ten times. The genes are TRBV30 and TRBJ1-4; D not certain. Germline CDR1 reads GTSNPN; CDR2 reads SVGIG (reference sequence). The CDR3 sequence is 14 residues long. Trimming shortened V by 1 base and J by 6 bases, and 12 bases separated the two germline ends. This CDR3 reads CAWSGKHMDEKLFF. The CDR3 coding sequence is TGTGCCTGGAGTGGGAAGCATATGGATGAAAAACTGTTTTTT.

This clonotype came up many times. The chain is built from TRBV29-1 and TRBJ1-2, with a weak D call TRBD1 (5 bases). V gave up 1 base and J gave up 4 bases, with 19 bases separating them. This CDR3 is 16 amino acids long. Looked up from germline, CDR1 is SQVTM and CDR2 is ANQGSEA. Written as DNA, the CDR3 is TGCAGCGTTGAAGGAGGTGTGGAGGGACGGAGCTATGGCTACACCTTC. This translates into CSVEGGVEGRSYGYTF.

Concerning this clonotype: This may be a read error: a much more frequent sequence differs by one nucleotide. The V call is TRBV5-1, the J call TRBJ2-7, with TRBD2 as a possible D gene (5 bases). This CDR3 has 15 residues. In germline, CDR1 is SGHRS, CDR2 YFSETQ. V lost 8 bases and J lost 3, with 21 bases in between. CDR3 region: CASAEGTVSLYEQYF. CDR3 bases: TGCGCCAGTGCTGAGGGAACGGTCAGCCTCTACGAGCAGTACTTC.

This clonotype was seen a few times. This sequence joins TRBV19 and TRBJ1-3; tentatively, D is TRBD1 (5 bases). CDR3 length equals 16 residues. V shed 1 base and J shed 2 bases, with 12 bases lying between them. Germline loops: CDR1 LNHDA, CDR2 SQIVND (reference sequence). The CDR3 DNA follows: TGTGCCAGTAGTATAGGAAGGGGTAGGGCTGGAAACACCATATATTTT. It codes for CASSIGRGRAGNTIYF.

This clonotype was recorded at least ten times. V usage is TRBV2 and J usage is TRBJ2-7; TRBD1 agrees at 7 bases. Trimming cost V 8 bases and J 3 bases; bases outside gene matches: 4. The CDR3 totals 12 residues. The V gene's germline CDR1 is SNHLY and CDR2 FYNNEI. CDR3 nucleotides: TGTGCCAGCGGACAGGACTTCTACGAGCAGTACTTC. Translation gives CASGQDFYEQYF.

There are many counts of this clonotype. The chain links TRBV15 to TRBJ2-1; D is unclear. V was pared by 0 bases and J by 7 bases, with 10 bases between. Germline V CDR1 and CDR2: LNHNV, YYDKDF (reference sequence). The CDR3 is 14 amino acids. In DNA, the CDR3 is TGTGCCACCAGCAGAGAGGGCCCCTTTAATGAGCAGTTCTTC. Protein: CATSREGPFNEQFF.

The chain combines TRBV5-1 with TRBJ2-4; weak D call: TRBD2 (7 bases). CDR1 and CDR2 from the germline V gene are SGHRS and YFSETQ. The CDR3 covers 15 residues. Trimming removed 3 bases from V and 4 bases from J, with 14 bases in between. CDR3 DNA sequence: TGCGCCAGCAGCTCGGCACAGGGAGGGAAAAACATTCAGTACTTC. As protein: CASSSAQGGKNIQYF. Combining the CDR3 with reference TRBV5-1 and TRBJ2-4 gives the whole variable domain KAGVTQTPRYLIKTRGQQVTLSCSPISGHRSVSWYQQTPGQGLQFLFEYFSETQRNKGNFPGRFSGRQFSNSRSEMNVSTLELGDSALYLCASSSAQGGKNIQYFGAGTRLSVL.

This clonotype was detected ten times or more. CDR3 sequence reads: CASRGTSTDTQYF. In nucleotides, the CDR3 is TGTGCCAGCAGGGGCACGAGCACAGATACGCAGTATTTT. The chain uses TRBV6-2 or TRBV6-3 and TRBJ2-3; no clear D gene. Germline CDR1 is MNHEY and CDR2 is SVGEGT. The V end was cut by 6 bases, the J end by 0 bases, with 7 bases between. The CDR3 is 13 amino acids.

This clonotype showed up many times. The chain uses TRBV7-2 and TRBJ2-1, with 11 bases aligning to TRBD2. There are 16 residues in the CDR3. V lost 5 bases, J lost 4 bases, and 7 bases stayed unmatched. Germline V CDR1 and CDR2: SGHTA, FQGNSA. The CDR3, as DNA: TGTGCCAGCAGCCCGTCACTAGCGGGAGCTTACAATGAGCAGTTCTTC. Translated: CASSPSLAGAYNEQFF.